The 16 T cell receptor beta chains below all came from one sample that was sequenced in a study of blood T cell repertoires in COVID-19. TCRdb's copy holds only in-frame clones and misses some; the assay was immunoSEQ multiplex PCR. The profile shows about 380,000 clones, about 85% of them singletons. Sequencing was done on a sample of peripheral blood. These receptor sequences come from a woman aged 18-29 years with acute or convalescent COVID-19.

J is TRBJ2-1 and V is TRBV2; 7 bases align to TRBD2. Germline values: CDR1 SNHLY, CDR2 FYNNEI. CDR3 size: 13 residues. J gave up 8 bases and V 3 bases, and 4 bases lay outside the gene matches. This chain's CDR3 is CASSEVSGYEQFF. CDR3 nucleotide sequence: TGTGCCAGCAGTGAGGTTAGCGGGTATGAGCAGTTCTTC.

V and J are TRBV4-1 and TRBJ2-3, with D unresolved. V dropped 0 bases and J dropped 2 bases, with 12 bases sitting between them. The CDR3 is 16 amino acids. The germline CDR1 and CDR2 sequences are MGHRA and YSYEKL. DNA for the CDR3: TGCGCCAGCAGCCAAGATAATGGAGAGTACACAGATACGCAGTATTTT. It specifies CASSQDNGEYTDTQYF.

This chain joins TRBV3-1 (or the pseudogene TRBV3-2) and TRBJ2-2, with D maybe TRBD1 (6 bases). This CDR3 contains 16 residues. V was cut by 0 bases and J by 6 bases, with 14 bases left in between. Germline values: CDR1 LGHDT, CDR2 YNNKEL (reference sequence). CDR3 DNA: TGTGCCAGCAGCCAAGACAGGGGAACTGGTGCCGGGGAGCTGTTTTTT. This codes for CASSQDRGTGAGELFF.

The chain recombines TRBV6-1 with TRBJ1-5, with 7 bases that match TRBD1. The V and J ends lost 0 bases and 5 bases, in that order; junction bases with no gene match: 4. The CDR3 contains 15 residues. CDR1 MNHNS and CDR2 SASEGT come from the germline V gene. CDR3 sequence: CASSEAEQGYQPQHF. The CDR3 coding sequence is TGTGCCAGCAGTGAAGCAGAACAGGGGTATCAGCCCCAGCATTTT.

The chain joins TRBV25-1 to TRBJ1-3; unclear D gene. The CDR3 runs to 14 residues. With 3 bases removed from V and 0 bases from J, the gap between germline ends came to 6 bases. Germline CDR1 reads MGHDK; CDR2 reads SYGVNS. Here the CDR3 reads CASSDPSSGNTIYF. Here the CDR3 DNA reads TGTGCCAGCAGTGACCCTTCCTCTGGAAACACCATATATTTT.

This clone was counted a single time. The CDR3 here is CASSSGANTGELFF. CDR3 nucleotides: TGTGCCAGCAGTAGCGGTGCGAACACCGGGGAGCTGTTTTTT. The chain joins TRBV27 to TRBJ2-2, with D perhaps matching TRBD2 (5 bases). Germline V CDR1 and CDR2: MNHEY, SMNVEV (reference sequence). CDR3 length: 14 amino acids. V dropped 5 bases and J dropped 0 bases, with 7 bases sitting between them.

The rearrangement links TRBV3-1 (or the pseudogene TRBV3-2) to TRBJ1-1; D is undetermined. V dropped 4 bases and J dropped 1 base, with 7 bases sitting between them. CDR1 is LGHDT, CDR2 YNNKEL, per germline (reference sequence). CDR3 length equals 13 residues. The CDR3 loop is CASSPRPNTEAFF. CDR3 sequence (DNA): TGTGCCAGCAGCCCTAGGCCGAACACTGAAGCTTTCTTT.

The genes are TRBV14 and TRBJ2-7, with 9 bases aligning to TRBD1. V was clipped by 2 bases and J by 6 bases; unmatched bases: 11. CDR3 length equals 16 residues. The germline CDR1 and CDR2 sequences are SGHDN and FVKESK. In nucleotides, the CDR3 is TGTGCCAGCAGCCAAAGGAGGGGACAGGGATTGGCCGAGCAGTACTTC. Translation: CASSQRRGQGLAEQYF.

The chain has TRBV9 and TRBJ1-3; D unclear. Germline V gene sequence: CDR1 SGDLS, CDR2 YYNGEE. The CDR3 contains 14 residues. Trimming cost V 1 base and J 0 bases, with 5 bases left between them. The CDR3 DNA follows: TGTGCCAGCAGCGTACGAGACTCTGGAAACACCATATATTTT. It specifies CASSVRDSGNTIYF.

V gene TRBV5-1 combines with J gene TRBJ1-5; 11 bases fit TRBD1. V trimming: 4 bases; J trimming: 4 bases; junction bases outside the gene matches: 7. CDR1 SGHRS and CDR2 YFSETQ come from the germline V gene. The length of the CDR3 is 16 residues. This chain's CDR3 is CASSPTGTGGNQPQHF. CDR3 sequence (DNA): TGCGCCAGCAGCCCAACCGGGACAGGGGGGAATCAGCCCCAGCATTTT.

The rearrangement uses TRBV5-1 and TRBJ1-2; TRBD1 is a possible D gene (5 bases). Trimming removed 1 base from V and 7 bases from J, with 17 bases in between. The CDR3 spans 15 residues. CDR1 SGHRS and CDR2 YFSETQ come from the germline V gene. Written as DNA, the CDR3 is TGCGCCAGCAGCTTGATGGTGTCAGGGCTAGGTGGCTACACCTTC. It is translated as CASSLMVSGLGGYTF.

CDR3 coding DNA: TGTGCCAGCACCCAGGGTAACCAGCCCCAGCATTTT. Protein sequence: CASTQGNQPQHF. V is TRBV27 and J is TRBJ1-5; perhaps TRBD1 as D (5 bases). V was cut by 7 bases and J by 7 bases, with 11 bases left in between. Germline V gene lookup returns CDR1 MNHEY and CDR2 SMNVEV (reference sequence). The CDR3 has 12 residues.

This chain links TRBV14 with TRBJ2-7; TRBD1 matches at 9 bases. J lost 6 bases, V lost 0 bases, and 6 bases had no gene match. This CDR3 region has 15 residues. The germline CDR1 and CDR2 sequences are SGHDN and FVKESK. As DNA, the CDR3 is TGTGCCAGCAGCCAAGATTGGACAGGGGTGGGCGAGCAGTACTTC. This sequence encodes CASSQDWTGVGEQYF.

The chain joins TRBV30 to TRBJ2-1; 9 nucleotides align to TRBD1. This CDR3 has 14 amino acids. Trimming removed 2 bases from V and 5 bases from J; junction bases left unmatched: 4. CDR1 is GTSNPN, CDR2 SVGIG, per germline (reference sequence). CDR3 loop: CAWSLGQGHNEQFF. The CDR3 coding sequence is TGTGCCTGGAGTTTGGGACAGGGCCACAATGAGCAGTTCTTC.

The rearrangement links TRBV2 to TRBJ2-3; D gene unclear. V was shortened by 8 bases and J by 5 bases, with 20 bases between the two germline ends. CDR3 length: 15 amino acids. Germline V lookup: CDR1 SNHLY, CDR2 FYNNEI. For the CDR3, the DNA is TGTGCCAGCTCCTTTGAGCGCCACCGACGAGATACGCAGTATTTT. It codes for CASSFERHRRDTQYF.

The gene calls are TRBV6-1 and TRBJ2-7, with 9 nucleotides matching TRBD1. The germline CDR1 and CDR2 sequences are MNHNS and SASEGT. The ends lost 0 bases at V and 1 base at J; junction bases unmatched: 4. The CDR3 has 16 amino acids. The CDR3 loop is CASSEAEGTGSYEQYF. The CDR3 nucleotides read TGTGCCAGCAGTGAAGCGGAGGGGACAGGGTCCTACGAGCAGTACTTC.